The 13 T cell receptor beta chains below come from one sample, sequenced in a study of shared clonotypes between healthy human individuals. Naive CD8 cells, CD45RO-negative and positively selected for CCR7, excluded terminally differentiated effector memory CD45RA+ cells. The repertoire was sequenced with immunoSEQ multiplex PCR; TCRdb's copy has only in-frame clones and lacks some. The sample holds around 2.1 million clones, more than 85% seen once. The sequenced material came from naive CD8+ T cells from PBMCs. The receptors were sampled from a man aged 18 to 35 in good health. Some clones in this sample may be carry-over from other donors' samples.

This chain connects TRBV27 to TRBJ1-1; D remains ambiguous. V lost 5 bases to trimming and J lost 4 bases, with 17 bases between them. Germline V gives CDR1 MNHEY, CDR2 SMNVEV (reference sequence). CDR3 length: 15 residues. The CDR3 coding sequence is TGTGCCAGCAGTGCCCGACCGACGATAGGCACTGAAGCTTTCTTT. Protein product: CASSARPTIGTEAFF.

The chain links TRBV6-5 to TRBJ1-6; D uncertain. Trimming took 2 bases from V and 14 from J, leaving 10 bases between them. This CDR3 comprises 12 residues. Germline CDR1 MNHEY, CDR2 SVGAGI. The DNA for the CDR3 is TGTGCCAGCAGTTACGATGGCCGAGCCCTCCACTTT. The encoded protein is CASSYDGRALHF.

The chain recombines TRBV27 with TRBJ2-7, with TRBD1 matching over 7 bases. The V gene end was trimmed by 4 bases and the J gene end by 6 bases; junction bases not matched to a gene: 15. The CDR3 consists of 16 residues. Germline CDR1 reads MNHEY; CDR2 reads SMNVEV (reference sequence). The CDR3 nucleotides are TGTGCCAGCAGTTCCCCCAGACAGGGCGCGATTGTCGAGCAGTACTTC. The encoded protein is CASSSPRQGAIVEQYF.

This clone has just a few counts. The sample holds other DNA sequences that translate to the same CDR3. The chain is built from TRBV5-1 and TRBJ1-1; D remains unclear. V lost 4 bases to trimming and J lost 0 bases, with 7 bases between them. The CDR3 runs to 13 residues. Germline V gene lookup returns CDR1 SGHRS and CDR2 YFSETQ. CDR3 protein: CASSSGVNTEAFF. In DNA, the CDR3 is TGCGCCAGCAGCAGCGGGGTGAACACTGAAGCTTTCTTT. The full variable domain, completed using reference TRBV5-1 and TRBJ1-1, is KAGVTQTPRYLIKTRGQQVTLSCSPISGHRSVSWYQQTPGQGLQFLFEYFSETQRNKGNFPGRFSGRQFSNSRSEMNVSTLELGDSALYLCASSSGVNTEAFFGQGTRLTVV.

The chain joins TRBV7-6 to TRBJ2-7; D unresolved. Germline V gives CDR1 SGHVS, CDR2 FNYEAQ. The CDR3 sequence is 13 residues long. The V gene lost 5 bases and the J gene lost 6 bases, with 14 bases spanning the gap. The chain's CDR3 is CASSPPASVEQYF. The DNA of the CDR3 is TGTGCCAGCAGCCCCCCCGCCTCGGTCGAGCAGTACTTC. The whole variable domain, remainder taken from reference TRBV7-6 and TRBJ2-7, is GAGVSQSPRYKVTKRGQDVALRCDPISGHVSLYWYRQALGQGPEFLTYFNYEAQQDKSGLPNDRFSAERPEGSISTLTIQRTEQRDSAMYRCASSPPASVEQYFGPGTRLTVT.

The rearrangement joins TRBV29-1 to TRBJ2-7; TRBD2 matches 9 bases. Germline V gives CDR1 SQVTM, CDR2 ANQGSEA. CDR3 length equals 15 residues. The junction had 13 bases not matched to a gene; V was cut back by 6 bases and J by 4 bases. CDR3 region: CSVLNPGLAGYEQYF. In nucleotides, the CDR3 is TGCAGCGTCCTAAACCCTGGGCTAGCGGGATACGAGCAGTACTTC.

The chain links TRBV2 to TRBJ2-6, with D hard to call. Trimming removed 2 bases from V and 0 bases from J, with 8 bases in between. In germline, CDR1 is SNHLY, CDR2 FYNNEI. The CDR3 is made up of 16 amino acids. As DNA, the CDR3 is TGTGCCAGCAGTGAACCTAGAATCTCTGGGGCCAACGTCCTGACTTTC. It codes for CASSEPRISGANVLTF.

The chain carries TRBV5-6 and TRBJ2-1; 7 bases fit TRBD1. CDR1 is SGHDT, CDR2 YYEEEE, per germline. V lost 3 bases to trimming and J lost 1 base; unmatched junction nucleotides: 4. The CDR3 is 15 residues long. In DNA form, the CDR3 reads TGTGCCAGCAGCTCCCGGGACAGATCCTACAATGAGCAGTTCTTC. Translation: CASSSRDRSYNEQFF.

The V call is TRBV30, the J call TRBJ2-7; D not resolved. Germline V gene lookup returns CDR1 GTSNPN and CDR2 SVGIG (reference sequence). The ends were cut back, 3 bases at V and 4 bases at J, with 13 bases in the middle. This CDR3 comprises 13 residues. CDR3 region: CAWRPRARYEQYF. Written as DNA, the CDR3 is TGTGCCTGGAGGCCGAGAGCGAGGTACGAGCAGTACTTC.

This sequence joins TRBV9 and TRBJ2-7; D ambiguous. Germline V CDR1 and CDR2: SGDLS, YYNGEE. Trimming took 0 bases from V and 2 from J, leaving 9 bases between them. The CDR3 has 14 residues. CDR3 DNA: TGTGCCAGCAGCGTAGGCTCGGCTGCCTACGAGCAGTACTTC. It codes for CASSVGSAAYEQYF.

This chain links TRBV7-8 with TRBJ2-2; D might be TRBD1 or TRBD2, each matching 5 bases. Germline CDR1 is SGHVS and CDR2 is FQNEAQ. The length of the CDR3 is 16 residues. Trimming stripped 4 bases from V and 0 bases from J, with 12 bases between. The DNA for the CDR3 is TGTGCCAGCAGCTCACGGCCGGGGCCGAACACCGGGGAGCTGTTTTTT. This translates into CASSSRPGPNTGELFF.

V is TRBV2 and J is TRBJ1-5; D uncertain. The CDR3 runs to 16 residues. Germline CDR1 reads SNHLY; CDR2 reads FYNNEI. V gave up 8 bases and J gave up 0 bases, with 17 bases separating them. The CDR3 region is CASSLVGEYSNQPQHF. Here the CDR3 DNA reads TGTGCCAGCTCCCTAGTGGGAGAATATAGCAATCAGCCCCAGCATTTT.

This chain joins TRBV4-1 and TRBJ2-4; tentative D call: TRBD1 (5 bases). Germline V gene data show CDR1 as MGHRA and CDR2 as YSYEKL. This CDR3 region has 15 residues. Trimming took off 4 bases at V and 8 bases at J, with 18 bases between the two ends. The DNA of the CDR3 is TGCGCCAGCAGCCGAGCCGTTACAGGTTCGTACATTCAGTACTTC. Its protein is CASSRAVTGSYIQYF.